This TCR beta chain was sequenced in a study of blood T cell repertoires in COVID-19. Looking at the study overall: The samples span acute and convalescent COVID-19 from the United States, Italy and Spain.

This CDR3 has 16 residues. Deletions cut 5 bases from V and 2 bases from J, with 16 bases between. The germline V gene has CDR1 LNHDA and CDR2 SQIVND (reference sequence). The repertoire was sequenced with immunoSEQ multiplex PCR; TCRdb's copy has only in-frame clones and lacks some. The data show 310,000 or so clones, roughly 87% seen once. This receptor was identified in a man under 40 with COVID-19, enrolled during active disease. The chain couples TRBV19 to TRBJ2-1; the D is unclear. The sequencing input was peripheral blood. Here the CDR3 reads CASSVYSQSPYNEQFF. The CDR3, as DNA: TGTGCCAGTAGTGTGTACAGCCAAAGCCCCTACAATGAGCAGTTCTTC.